The clone carrying this T cell receptor beta chain appeared many times. This entry belongs to a study of read filtering for tumor transcriptome and immune sequencing. Molecular barcoded adaptors covering alpha/delta and beta/gamma chains were used on approximately 400 ng RNA. TCRdb used MiXCR to reprocess the reads, holding one entry per CDR3 protein. The sample yields about 90,000 distinct CDR3 sequences, 9% to 15% seen once. Bone marrow was sampled from every patient at the time of active disease. The sample comprised a population of CD138-negative cells sorted from bone marrow. The receptor was isolated from a donor aged 40 or older with multiple myeloma.

CDR3 in DNA: TGTGCCAGCAGCTCCCCGACTAGCGGGAGGAATGAGCAGTTCTTC. Protein product: CASSSPTSGRNEQFF. V gene TRBV7-3 combines with J gene TRBJ2-1, with 13 bases that match TRBD2. The V gene end was trimmed by 4 bases and the J gene end by 7 bases; junction bases not matched to a gene: 4. CDR1 is SGHTA and CDR2 is FQGTGA in the germline V gene. CDR3 length: 15 amino acids. The complete variable domain, with remaining parts taken from reference TRBV7-3 and TRBJ2-1, reads GAGVSQTPSNKVTEKGKYVELRCDPISGHTALYWYRQSLGQGPEFLIYFQGTGAADDSGLPNDRFFAVRPEGSVSTLKIQRTERGDSAVYLCASSSPTSGRNEQFFGPGTRLTVL.